This T cell receptor beta chain is from a study of response to subunit inactivated influenza vaccine. Trimming at V came to 2 bases and at J to 0 bases, leaving 7 bases not matched to a gene. This CDR3 has 16 amino acids. Germline V gives CDR1 GTSNPN, CDR2 SVGIG (reference sequence). TCRdb redid the calling of the RT-PCR reads with MiXCR, one entry per CDR3 protein. Among approximately 290,000 distinct CDR3 sequences listed, roughly 22% were seen once. The gene calls are TRBV30 and TRBJ1-5; 7 bases map to TRBD1. The sample in question was PBMCs from blood, obtained around 22 months after vaccination. This sequence originates from a man aged 50-75 years who received an inactivated influenza vaccine. This chain's CDR3 is CAWSLFGTVSNQPQHF. The CDR3, as DNA: TGTGCCTGGAGTCTGTTCGGGACAGTTAGCAATCAGCCCCAGCATTTT. The full variable domain, completed using reference TRBV30 and TRBJ1-5, is SQTIHQWPATLVQPVGSPLSLECTVEGTSNPNLYWYRQAAGRGLQLLFYSVGIGQISSEVPQNLSASRPQDRQFILSSKKLLLSDSGFYLCAWSLFGTVSNQPQHFGDGTRLSIL.